A selection of T cell receptor beta chains follows, all from one sample in a study of shared clonotypes between healthy human individuals. The table came from immunoSEQ multiplex PCR; TCRdb's copy has only in-frame clones and leaves some out. The sample has some 1,600,000 clones; nearly 99% are singletons. Sequencing input: naive CD4+ T cells sorted from blood. These receptors were obtained from a man between 25 and 39 years old in good health. Each CDR3 is given with its conserved first and last residue. A D gene is named only where the DNA matches it firmly.

>TRBV7-2|TRBD2|TRBJ2-1
CASSLRAGVDEQFF
TGTGCCAGCAGCTTGCGAGCGGGAGTGGATGAGCAGTTCTTC
>TRBV2|TRBD1|TRBJ1-1
CASNPGRGTEAFF
TGTGCCAGCAATCCGGGCAGGGGGACTGAAGCTTTCTTT
>TRBV27|.|TRBJ2-1
CASSNRVEQFF
TGTGCCAGCAGCAACAGGGTTGAGCAGTTCTTC
>TRBV7-2|.|TRBJ2-7
CASSPDPPANYEQYF
TGTGCCAGCAGCCCCGACCCCCCGGCGAACTACGAGCAGTACTTC
>TRBV6-1|.|TRBJ1-2
CASSAQTEPVNYGYTF
TGTGCCAGCAGTGCGCAGACAGAGCCGGTAAACTATGGCTACACCTTC
>TRBV11-1|TRBD2|TRBJ2-7
CASSPGLAPTYEQYF
TGTGCCAGCAGCCCCGGACTAGCGCCTACCTACGAGCAGTACTTC
>TRBV19|.|TRBJ2-1
CASSFAGTLSEQFF
TGTGCCAGTAGCTTCGCCGGGACGCTTAGTGAGCAGTTCTTC
>TRBV10-3|.|TRBJ2-3
CAISISTDTQYF
TGTGCCATCAGCATTAGCACAGATACGCAGTATTTT
>TRBV6-1|TRBD1|TRBJ1-2
CASSEVRQGHGYTF
TGTGCCAGCAGTGAAGTGAGACAGGGACATGGCTACACCTTC
>TRBV5-4|.|TRBJ1-1
CASSFGGGSPSEAFF
TGTGCCAGCAGCTTCGGGGGGGGGTCCCCCTCTGAAGCTTTCTTT